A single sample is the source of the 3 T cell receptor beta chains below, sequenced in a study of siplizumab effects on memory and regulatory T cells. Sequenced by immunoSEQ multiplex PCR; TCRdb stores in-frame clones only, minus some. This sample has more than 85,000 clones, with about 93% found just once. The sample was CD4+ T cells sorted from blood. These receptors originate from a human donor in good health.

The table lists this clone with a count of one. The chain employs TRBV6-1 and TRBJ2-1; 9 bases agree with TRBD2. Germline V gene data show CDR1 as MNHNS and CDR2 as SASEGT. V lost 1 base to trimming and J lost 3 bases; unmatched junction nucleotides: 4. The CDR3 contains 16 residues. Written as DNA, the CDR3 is TGTGCCAGCAGTGAAGTTCTAGCGGGATACTACAATGAGCAGTTCTTC. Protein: CASSEVLAGYYNEQFF.

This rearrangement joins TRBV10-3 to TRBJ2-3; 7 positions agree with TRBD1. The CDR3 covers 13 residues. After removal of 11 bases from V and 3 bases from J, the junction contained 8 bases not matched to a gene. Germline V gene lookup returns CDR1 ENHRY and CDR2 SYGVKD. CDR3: CAYRGFGTDTQYF. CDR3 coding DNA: TGTGCCTACAGGGGTTTTGGGACAGATACGCAGTATTTT.

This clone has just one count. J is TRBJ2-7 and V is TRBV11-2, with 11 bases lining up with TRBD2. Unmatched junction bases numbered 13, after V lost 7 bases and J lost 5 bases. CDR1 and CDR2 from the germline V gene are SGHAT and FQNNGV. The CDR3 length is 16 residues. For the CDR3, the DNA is TGTGCCAGCACCCTTCGAGTAGCGGGAGGGAAGAACGAGCAGTACTTC. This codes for CASTLRVAGGKNEQYF.